Listed below are T cell receptor beta chains from one sample, sequenced in a study of blood T cell repertoires in COVID-19. The protocol was immunoSEQ multiplex PCR, while the TCRdb copy is restricted to in-frame clones and leaves out a portion. This sample has hundreds of thousands of clones, with 83% found just once. The sequencing sample was made of peripheral blood. These receptors were taken from a woman younger than 45 with COVID-19, enrolled during active disease. Both conserved end residues are part of each CDR3. Fields, in order: clone size, V gene, J gene, D gene, CDR3 DNA, CDR3 protein. The D gene is left open where the match is weak. Some rows have no size entry. The others give once, few or many, or a class for an expanded clone.

>few|TRBV5-1|TRBJ2-3|TRBD1
TGCGCCAGCAGCTCCCTCCAGGGGGCTGGCACAGATACGCAGTATTTT
CASSSLQGAGTDTQYF
>-|TRBV11-2|TRBJ1-2|TRBD1
TGTGCCAGCAGCCCACTGGACAGGGTTGGCTACACCTTC
CASSPLDRVGYTF
>-|TRBV7-7|TRBJ2-5|-
TGTGCCAGCAGCCCCATTCCAGGGTACCAAGAGACCCAGTACTTC
CASSPIPGYQETQYF
>-|TRBV7-9|TRBJ1-2|TRBD1
TGTGCCAGCAGCTCAGCGGGACAGGGGTATGGCTACACCTTC
CASSSAGQGYGYTF
>-|TRBV5-4|TRBJ2-3|-
TGTGCCAGCAGCTTCCGAGGGCCTAGCACAGATACGCAGTATTTT
CASSFRGPSTDTQYF
>-|TRBV5-4|TRBJ1-1|-
TGTGCCAGCAGAGAGGCTGAAAACACTGAAGCTTTCTTT
CASREAENTEAFF
>-|TRBV9|TRBJ2-2|-
TGTGCCAGCAGCGTAGATCCCGTTAACACCGGGGAGCTGTTTTTT
CASSVDPVNTGELFF
>once|TRBV18|TRBJ2-7|TRBD1
TGTGCCAGCTCTTCGGGGACAGGGCCTACCTACGAGCAGTACTTC
CASSSGTGPTYEQYF
>-|TRBV6-2/TRBV6-3|TRBJ2-7|-
TGTGCCAGCAGTTACCTGGGGGACACATCCTACGAGCAGTACTTC
CASSYLGDTSYEQYF
>-|TRBV30|TRBJ1-1|TRBD1
TGTGCCTGGAGTGTACCCAGGGGGTTCACTGAAGCTTTCTTT
CAWSVPRGFTEAFF
>-|TRBV28|TRBJ1-2|TRBD1
TGTGCCAGCAGCACAGGGGGAAACTTGGGTGGCTACACCTTC
CASSTGGNLGGYTF
>-|TRBV29-1|TRBJ1-1|TRBD1
TGCAGCGTTGATTGGGGCAGACAGGGCCAAGCTTTCTTT
CSVDWGRQGQAFF
>few|TRBV4-1|TRBJ1-4|-
TGCGCCACCTTAGGGGGATCTAATGAAAAACTGTTTTTT
CATLGGSNEKLFF
>-|TRBV6-2/TRBV6-3|TRBJ1-2|-
TGTGCCAGCAGCCGAAGGACAGTACGCGGAGATGACTATGGCTACACCTTC
CASSRRTVRGDDYGYTF
>-|TRBV19|TRBJ2-3|-
TGTGCCAGTAGTATAGGTAGGGGCCTCTCTCCCACAGATACGCAGTATTTT
CASSIGRGLSPTDTQYF
>few|TRBV5-1|TRBJ2-5|TRBD2
TGCGCCAGCAGGTCGACTAGCGGGGGTGGAGAGACCCAGTACTTC
CASRSTSGGGETQYF
>-|TRBV6-1|TRBJ1-1|-
TGTGCCAGCGAGCGACAGACGAACACTGAAGCTTTCTTT
CASERQTNTEAFF
>-|TRBV19|TRBJ1-2|-
TGTGCCAGTAGACGGACAGTCACTAACTATGGCTACACCTTC
CASRRTVTNYGYTF
>-|TRBV2|TRBJ1-2|-
TGTGCCAGCTTTGGGCCTTTAAACCTGGGTAACTATGGCTACACCTTC
CASFGPLNLGNYGYTF
>few|TRBV20-1|TRBJ2-3|TRBD1
TGCAGTGCTATTGACAGGGGGAGCACAGATACGCAGTATTTT
CSAIDRGSTDTQYF
>-|TRBV6-6|TRBJ2-5|TRBD2
TGTGCCAGCAGTTTACCGGCGGGGGGCATTGAAGAGACCCAGTACTTC
CASSLPAGGIEETQYF
>-|TRBV4-3|TRBJ2-7|TRBD2
TGCGCCAGCAGCCAAGTTTGGGGGGGACCTACATACGAGCAGTACTTC
CASSQVWGGPTYEQYF
>-|TRBV7-9|TRBJ1-1|-
TGTGCCAGCAGCTTAGCGGCAGGCGGGCTTGAAGCTTTCTTT
CASSLAAGGLEAFF
>few|TRBV6-6|TRBJ1-6|TRBD1
TGTGCCAGCAGTTACCTACAGCAGGGGGCCCCCCTCCACTTT
CASSYLQQGAPLHF
>few|TRBV11-2|TRBJ1-1|TRBD1
TGTGCCAGCAGCTTAAAGTGGGGACAGAGGAACACTGAAGCTTTCTTT
CASSLKWGQRNTEAFF
>-|TRBV29-1|TRBJ1-2|-
TGCAGCGTTCAACCCCCACAGGGTCGGAGCTATGGCTACACCTTC
CSVQPPQGRSYGYTF
>-|TRBV5-1|TRBJ2-4|TRBD2
TGCGCCAGCAGCCGGGAGGGTCTAGCAGCCAAAAACATTCAGTACTTC
CASSREGLAAKNIQYF
>-|TRBV7-2|TRBJ2-5|TRBD2
TGTGCCAGCAGCCATACTAGCGGTTCGGAGACCCAGTACTTC
CASSHTSGSETQYF
>-|TRBV9|TRBJ2-3|TRBD1
TGTGCCAGCAGCAAGGGGACAGTGAGCACAGATACGCAGTATTTT
CASSKGTVSTDTQYF
>-|TRBV19|TRBJ2-1|TRBD1
TGTGCCAGTAGTATAGGCGGGACAGGCGGCAATGAGCAGTTCTTC
CASSIGGTGGNEQFF
>few|TRBV4-1|TRBJ2-1|TRBD2
TGCGCCAGCAGCCAAGATCCTCCTCTAGCGGGAGTTGGTGAGCAGTTCTTC
CASSQDPPLAGVGEQFF
>-|TRBV19|TRBJ1-1|TRBD1
TGTGCCAGTAGTATGGACAGGGGTACTGAAGCTTTCTTT
CASSMDRGTEAFF
>once|TRBV3-1/TRBV3-2|TRBJ2-3|-
TGTGCCAGCAGACAGGCCAGCACAGATACGCAGTATTTT
CASRQASTDTQYF
>-|TRBV14|TRBJ2-2|-
TGTGCCAGCAGCCGACAACACACCGGGGAGCTGTTTTTT
CASSRQHTGELFF
>-|TRBV5-6|TRBJ2-1|TRBD2
TGTGCCAGCAGCCCTACTAGCGGGAGGGCCAACAATGAGCAGTTCTTC
CASSPTSGRANNEQFF
>-|TRBV11-2|TRBJ2-1|-
TGTGCCAGCAGCCCCTATGCGGACAGCTCCTACAATGAGCAGTTCTTC
CASSPYADSSYNEQFF
>-|TRBV19|TRBJ1-2|-
TGTGCCAGTAGTATAATGACAGCCTATGGCTACACCTTC
CASSIMTAYGYTF
>-|TRBV9|TRBJ1-2|TRBD1
TGTGCCAGCAGCGTAGAATCAGGGGGCGTGGGCTACACCTTC
CASSVESGGVGYTF
>-|TRBV5-5|TRBJ2-2|TRBD2
TGTGCCAGCAGCTTAGGACTAGCGGGGGAGTACGGGGAGCTGTTTTTT
CASSLGLAGEYGELFF
>-|TRBV4-1|TRBJ1-4|-
TGCGCCAGCAGCCAAGGGCGGGGCATGACAACTAATGAAAAACTGTTTTTT
CASSQGRGMTTNEKLFF
>-|TRBV19|TRBJ1-1|TRBD1
TGTGCCAGTAGTACCGGACAGGGGAGCTACTTCGAAGCTTTCTTT
CASSTGQGSYFEAFF
>-|TRBV5-5|TRBJ1-4|-
TGTGCCAGCAGCTTCGGAGCTCCTAATGAAAAACTGTTTTTT
CASSFGAPNEKLFF
>-|TRBV7-9|TRBJ1-3|-
TGTGCCAGCAGCTTCGACAGGCTCTCTGGAAACACCATATATTTT
CASSFDRLSGNTIYF
>-|TRBV7-2|TRBJ1-6|TRBD1
TGTGCCAGCAGCTTACAGGGGGCGCTGAATAATTCACCCCTCCACTTT
CASSLQGALNNSPLHF
>-|TRBV5-6|TRBJ2-4|TRBD2
TGTGCCAGCAGCAGGGAGGGACTAGCGATGTCGACCAAAAACATTCAGTACTTC
CASSREGLAMSTKNIQYF
>-|TRBV2|TRBJ2-1|-
TGTGCCAGCAGTGAAGCGGGGCCTCAGTTCTTC
CASSEAGPQFF
>-|TRBV28|TRBJ1-5|TRBD1
TGTGCCAGCAGGGTCGCCGGGACAGGGAGTATTCAGCCCCAGCATTTT
CASRVAGTGSIQPQHF
>-|TRBV5-1|TRBJ1-6|TRBD1
TGCGCCAGCAGCTTTGGGACAGGGGGAAGACAGTCACCCCTCCACTTT
CASSFGTGGRQSPLHF
>-|TRBV19|TRBJ2-7|-
TGTGCCAGTAGTAATAGCCCTACTTCATACTACGAGCAGTACTTC
CASSNSPTSYYEQYF
>-|TRBV30|TRBJ1-2|TRBD1
TGTGCCTGGAGTTGGGACAGGGGAATGTTCGCTAACTATGGCTACACCTTC
CAWSWDRGMFANYGYTF
>-|TRBV7-5|TRBJ1-1|-
TGTGTCAGAAGCCCTAGGGGCCCGGCAGGGCCCCAAGCTTTCTTT
CVRSPRGPAGPQAFF
>few|TRBV5-1|TRBJ2-7|TRBD1
TGCGCCAGCAGCTTGGGAACGGGACAGGTCACCTACGAGCAGTACTTC
CASSLGTGQVTYEQYF
>-|TRBV23-1|TRBJ2-5|TRBD1
TGCGCCAGCGAAAGACAGGGAAATATAGAGACCCAGTACTTC
CASERQGNIETQYF
>-|TRBV5-6|TRBJ1-1|-
TGTGCCAGCAGCTTGGGGGAGGGCACTGAAGCTTTCTTT
CASSLGEGTEAFF
>-|TRBV19|TRBJ2-1|TRBD2
TGTGCCAGTAGTACCGGGACTAGCGGGGGGCTCCTTCGCAGTGAGCAGTTCTTC
CASSTGTSGGLLRSEQFF
>-|TRBV9|TRBJ2-6|-
TGTGCCAGCAGCGTAGAGGGGACTGGGGCCAACGTCCTGACTTTC
CASSVEGTGANVLTF
>-|TRBV10-2|TRBJ2-7|-
TGCGCCAGCAGTGTCTTGGCGGGGCTTTCGTTGGACGAGCAGTACTTC
CASSVLAGLSLDEQYF
>-|TRBV15|TRBJ1-5|-
TGTGCCACCAGCAGAGACAGGGGAAATCAGCCCCAGCATTTT
CATSRDRGNQPQHF
>once|TRBV5-6|TRBJ2-1|-
TGTGCCAGCAGCTTGGTCGGGGGGCCAAACAATGAGCAGTTCTTC
CASSLVGGPNNEQFF